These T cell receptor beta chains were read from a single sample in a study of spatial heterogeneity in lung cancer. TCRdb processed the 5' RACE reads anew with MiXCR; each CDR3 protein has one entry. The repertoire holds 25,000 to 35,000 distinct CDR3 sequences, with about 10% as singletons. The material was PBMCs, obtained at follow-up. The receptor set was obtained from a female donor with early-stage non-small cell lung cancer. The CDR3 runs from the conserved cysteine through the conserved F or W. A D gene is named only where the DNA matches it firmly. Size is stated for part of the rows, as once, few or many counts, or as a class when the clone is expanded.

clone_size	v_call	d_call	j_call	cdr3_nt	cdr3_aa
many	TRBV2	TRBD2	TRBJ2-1	TGTGCCATCCCGGGGGGGCAATTGTATGAGCAGTTCTTC	CAIPGGQLYEQFF
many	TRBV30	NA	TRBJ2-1	TGTGCCTGGAGCCCGGACGCGGTTTACAATGAGCAGTTCTTC	CAWSPDAVYNEQFF
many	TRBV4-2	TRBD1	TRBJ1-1	TGTGCCAGCAGCCCGTTACCGACGATACCGACAGGGCCTAACACTGAAGCTTTCTTT	CASSPLPTIPTGPNTEAFF
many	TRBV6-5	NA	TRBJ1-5	TGTGCCAGCAGCGGACAGATCAATCAGCCCCAGCATTTT	CASSGQINQPQHF
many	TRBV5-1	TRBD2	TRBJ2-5	TGCGCCAGCACCTCCCGGACTAGCGGGGGGGAGACCCAGTACTTC	CASTSRTSGGETQYF
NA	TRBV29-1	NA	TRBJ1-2	TGCAGCGTCGTAGACACTCGGTATGGCTACACCTTC	CSVVDTRYGYTF
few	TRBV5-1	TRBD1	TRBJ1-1	TGCGCCAGCAGCTTGGGGGGACAGGAATCTGAAGCTTTCTTT	CASSLGGQESEAFF
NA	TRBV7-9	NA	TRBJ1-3	TGTGCCAGCAGCCCGAGCGACTCCAGGGAGCTGGCTGGAAACACCATATATTTT	CASSPSDSRELAGNTIYF
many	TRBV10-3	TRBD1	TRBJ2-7	TGTGCCTCCCGGGGGGACAGGGATTCCTACGAGCAGTACTTC	CASRGDRDSYEQYF
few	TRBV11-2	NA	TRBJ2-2	TGTGCCAGCAGCTCAAACCAGGGCACCGGGGAGCTGTTTTTT	CASSSNQGTGELFF
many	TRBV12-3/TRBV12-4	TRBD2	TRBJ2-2	TGTGCCAGCAGTCCTACTAGCGGGGGGGCCGTGGGCACCGGGGAGCTGTTTTTT	CASSPTSGGAVGTGELFF
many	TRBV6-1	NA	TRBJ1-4	TGTGCCAGCAGTGACCCGACGGATGAAAAACTGTTTTTT	CASSDPTDEKLFF
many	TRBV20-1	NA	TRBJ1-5	TGCAGTGCTAGAGATCTCCGGGGGCCCCCCAGGGGCAATCAGCCCCAGCATTTT	CSARDLRGPPRGNQPQHF
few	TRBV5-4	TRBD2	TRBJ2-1	TGTGCCAGCAGCCCCGACCAAAGCGGGGGGGCGAATGAGCAGTTCTTC	CASSPDQSGGANEQFF
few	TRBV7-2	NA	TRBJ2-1	TGTGCCAGCAGCTGGGACGGGGCTAGCTCCTACAATGAGCAGTTCTTC	CASSWDGASSYNEQFF
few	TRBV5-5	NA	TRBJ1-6	TGTGCCAGCACAGGACGGGGGGATTCACCCCTCCACTTT	CASTGRGDSPLHF
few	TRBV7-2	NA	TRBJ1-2	TGTGCCAGCAGCTTAGCGAACGTTGGCCACTATGGCTACACCTTC	CASSLANVGHYGYTF
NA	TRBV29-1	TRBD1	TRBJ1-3	TGCAGCGTTCCGGGACAGGGAGGAAACACCATATATTTT	CSVPGQGGNTIYF
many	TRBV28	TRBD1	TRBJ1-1	TGTGCCAGCAGTTCGGGACAGGGGTCGACGAACACTGAAGCTTTCTTT	CASSSGQGSTNTEAFF
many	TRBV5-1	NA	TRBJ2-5	TGCGCCAGCAGCTTGGAAGGGGGGACATATCAAGAGACCCAGTACTTC	CASSLEGGTYQETQYF
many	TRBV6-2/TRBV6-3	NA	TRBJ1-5	TGTGCCAGCAGTCCGATACCGCTTAGCAATCAGCCCCAGCATTTT	CASSPIPLSNQPQHF
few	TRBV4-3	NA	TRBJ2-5	TGCGCCAGCAGCCAATTCAGGGGAGGGGAGACCCAGTACTTC	CASSQFRGGETQYF
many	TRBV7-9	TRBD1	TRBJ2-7	TGTGCCAGCAGCTTAGCTCGGACAGGGTCCTACGAGCAGTACTTC	CASSLARTGSYEQYF
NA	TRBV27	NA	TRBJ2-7	TGTGCCAGCAGTTTATCGACGGGGGTCGAGCAGTACTTC	CASSLSTGVEQYF
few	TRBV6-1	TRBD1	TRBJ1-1	TGTGCCAGCAGTGAAAGGGGGACAGAGGCTTTCTTT	CASSERGTEAFF
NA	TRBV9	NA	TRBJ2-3	TGTGCCAGCAGCGTAGGGGGGGTGAGCACAGATACGCAGTATTTT	CASSVGGVSTDTQYF
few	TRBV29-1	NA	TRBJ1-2	TGCAGCGTAATTTCAGGAGGGGCGCATGGCTACACCTTC	CSVISGGAHGYTF
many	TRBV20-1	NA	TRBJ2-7	TGCAGTGCTAGAGACGGGGCGGAATCCTACGAGCAGTACTTC	CSARDGAESYEQYF
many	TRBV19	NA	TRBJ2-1	TGTGCCAGCAGGGACGGGGGAGGCAATGAGCAGTTCTTC	CASRDGGGNEQFF
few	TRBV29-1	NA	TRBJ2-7	TGCAGCGTTGAACTCACCGAGAGCTCCTACGAGCAGTACTTC	CSVELTESSYEQYF
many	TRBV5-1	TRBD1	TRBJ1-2	TGCGCCAGCAGCGCGGACAGGGCGGACTATGGCTACACCTTC	CASSADRADYGYTF
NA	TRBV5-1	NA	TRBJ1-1	TGCGCCAGCAGCTTTGGACAGCCGAACACTGAAGCTTTCTTT	CASSFGQPNTEAFF
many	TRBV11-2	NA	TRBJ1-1	TGTGCCAGCAGCTTAGTAGGGGGGAACACTGAAGCTTTCTTT	CASSLVGGNTEAFF
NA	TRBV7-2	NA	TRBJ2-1	TGTGCCAGCAGCTTAGCGATGGCGGGGTCCTACAATGAGCAGTTCTTC	CASSLAMAGSYNEQFF
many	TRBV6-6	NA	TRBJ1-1	TGTGCCAGTTCAGGGTTCGAAGTGTCGACTGAAGCTTTCTTT	CASSGFEVSTEAFF
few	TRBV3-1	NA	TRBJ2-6	TGTGCCAGCTCCCCCGGAGGGGAAGGTGGGGCCAACGTCCTGACTTTC	CASSPGGEGGANVLTF
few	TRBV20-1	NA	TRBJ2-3	TGCAGTGTGGGGACATCAGATACGCAGTATTTT	CSVGTSDTQYF
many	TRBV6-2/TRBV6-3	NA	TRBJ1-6	TGTGCCAGCAGTTACTATTCGGGGGATTCACCCCTCCACTTT	CASSYYSGDSPLHF
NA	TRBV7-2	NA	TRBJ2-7	TGTGCCAGCAGCTTTCTTCCGGGAAGGGGCGAGCAGTACTTC	CASSFLPGRGEQYF
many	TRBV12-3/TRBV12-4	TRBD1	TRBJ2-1	TGTGCCAGCAGTTGGGGACAGGGATATTCCTACAATGAGCAGTTCTTC	CASSWGQGYSYNEQFF
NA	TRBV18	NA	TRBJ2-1	TGTGCCAGCTCACCCCCGAGCTCCTACAATGAGCAGTTCTTC	CASSPPSSYNEQFF
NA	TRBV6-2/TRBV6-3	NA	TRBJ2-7	TGTGCCAGCACCGGCCCAGGGGACGAGCAGTACTTC	CASTGPGDEQYF
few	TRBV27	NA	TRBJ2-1	TGTGCCAGCAGTTTAAGTCCCCACAATGAGCAGTTCTTC	CASSLSPHNEQFF
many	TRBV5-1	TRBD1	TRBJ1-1	TGCGCCAGCAGCAAATGGGACAGGGACAACACTGAAGCTTTCTTT	CASSKWDRDNTEAFF
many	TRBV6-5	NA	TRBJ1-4	TGTGCCAGCAGCGAGGCTAGAGGATCGCCTAATGAAAAACTGTTTTTT	CASSEARGSPNEKLFF
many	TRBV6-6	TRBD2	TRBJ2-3	TGTGCCAGCAGGACTAGCGACACAGATACGCAGTATTTT	CASRTSDTDTQYF
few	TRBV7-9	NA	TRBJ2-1	TGTGCCAGCAGTCGAACCTACAATGAGCAGTTCTTC	CASSRTYNEQFF
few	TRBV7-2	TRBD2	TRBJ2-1	TGTGCCAGCAGCTTGGTTAGCGGGTTCAATGAGCAGTTCTTC	CASSLVSGFNEQFF
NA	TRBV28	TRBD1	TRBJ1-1	TGTGCCAGCAGTTTAAGGACAGGGGTTGGCTCTGAAGCTTTCTTT	CASSLRTGVGSEAFF
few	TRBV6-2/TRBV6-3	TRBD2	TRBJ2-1	TGTGCCAGCCGGGGAAGCGGGGGCCCCCCGCGGCAGTTCTTC	CASRGSGGPPRQFF
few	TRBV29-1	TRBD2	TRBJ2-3	TGCAGCGTCCCCGGGACTAGCGGGGGGGTTGCGGGCACAGATACGCAGTATTTT	CSVPGTSGGVAGTDTQYF